A selection of T cell receptor beta chains follows, all from one sample in a study of cytotoxic CD8 clonotypes in ibrutinib-treated CLL. Method: immunoSEQ multiplex PCR; TCRdb's copy keeps in-frame clones and lacks some. The sample contains approximately 140,000 clones, approximately 90% of which appear only once. The starting material was PBMCs, obtained after 12 months of ibrutinib treatment. The receptors come from a human donor with chronic lymphocytic leukemia. Both conserved end residues are trimmed from each CDR3. D genes are given only for firm matches. Where a row states a size, it is once, few, many or the class of an expanded clone; other rows omit it.

>-|TRBV19|TRBJ2-7|-
ASSEDSQNQYEQY
>-|TRBV2|TRBJ1-5|-
ASSEFSRGNQPQH
>TRBD1|TRBV28|TRBJ2-3|-
ASLDRSTDTQY
>-|TRBV5-4|TRBJ2-7|-
ASSFAGTLSYEQY
>-|TRBV6-5|TRBJ2-2|-
ASNQNTGELF
>-|TRBV7-2|TRBJ1-2|few
ASSAGSYGYT
>TRBD1|TRBV19|TRBJ1-4|-
ASSIRDSRDLF
>-|TRBV27|TRBJ2-2|-
ASSHPGLLNTGELF
>-|TRBV30|TRBJ2-7|once
AWSRRTLLYEQY
>-|TRBV4-1|TRBJ1-5|few
ASSQDSRWGPQPQH
>-|TRBV27|TRBJ2-1|once
ASSLYKTGWEQF
>TRBD1|TRBV4-2|TRBJ1-5|-
ASSHWDRGRGQPQH
>TRBD1|TRBV2|TRBJ1-5|few
ASGGQSPNQPQH
>-|TRBV9|TRBJ2-6|-
ASSVEGGSSGANVLT
>-|TRBV18|TRBJ2-7|-
ASSPTSDGTKY
>TRBD2|TRBV27|TRBJ2-7|-
ALSPGPSGLWGPYEQY
>-|TRBV28|TRBJ1-4|-
AGRGSSNEKLF
>TRBD2|TRBV2|TRBJ2-3|-
ASSGRASGNTDTQY
>TRBD1|TRBV10-3|TRBJ1-5|-
AISGDRSNQPQH
>-|TRBV28|TRBJ2-7|few
ASSRTLGTYEQY
>-|TRBV7-8|TRBJ1-5|-
ASSLVGLYQPQH
>-|TRBV7-3|TRBJ1-2|-
ASSLLLGDGYT
>TRBD1|TRBV27|TRBJ1-5|once
ASRLTGHLGQPQH
>-|TRBV28|TRBJ2-1|few
ASRPDYNEQF
>TRBD1|TRBV9|TRBJ1-1|-
ASSRSTGADGGRTEAF
>-|TRBV28|TRBJ2-3|-
ASIRGGVTDTQY
>-|TRBV7-6|TRBJ1-4|-
ASSVSRGSAEKLF
>TRBD1|TRBV30|TRBJ2-1|once
AWGDRVLGDEQF
>-|TRBV27|TRBJ2-5|-
ASSSSRKETQY
>TRBD2|TRBV12-5|TRBJ2-1|-
ASGLAPGLGESYNEQF
>-|TRBV7-8|TRBJ2-5|once
ASSLEEETQY
>TRBD1|TRBV27|TRBJ2-6|-
ASSRPGTGPSSGANVLT
>-|TRBV9|TRBJ2-1|-
ASSPALGDGEQF
>-|TRBV27|TRBJ2-1|once
ASSSPGLFVNEQF
>-|TRBV7-2|TRBJ1-4|-
ASSPRVGEKLF
>-|TRBV11-3|TRBJ2-6|-
ASSGPGPGSGANVLT
>-|TRBV28|TRBJ2-2|-
ASSYSGSGTGELF
>TRBD2|TRBV9|TRBJ2-7|-
ASSVGVAGINEQY
>TRBD1|TRBV6-6|TRBJ2-2|-
ASMRGQGATGELF
>TRBD1|TRBV4-3|TRBJ1-2|once
ASSQDTTRDRVNYGYT
>-|TRBV5-1|TRBJ2-3|-
ASNLAGNTDTQY
>-|TRBV23-1|TRBJ2-7|-
ASSQRTGISYEQY